These 32 T cell receptor beta chains came from one sample sequenced in a study of blood T cell repertoires in COVID-19. Produced via immunoSEQ multiplex PCR; TCRdb's table is partial and in-frame only. Among tens of thousands of clones listed, 80% to 90% were seen once. Source material: peripheral blood. The origin of the receptors is a woman aged 55-69 years with acute or convalescent COVID-19.

The V call is TRBV5-1, the J call TRBJ1-1; 7 positions match TRBD1. Germline CDR1 and CDR2: SGHRS and YFSETQ. The CDR3 runs 14 residues. The trim removed 4 bases at V and 1 base at J, leaving 4 bases unmatched. The CDR3 DNA is TGCGCCAGCAGCCTGAGGACAGGGAACACTGAAGCTTTCTTT. Translating gives CASSLRTGNTEAFF.

This rearrangement joins TRBV11-2 to TRBJ2-2; D unresolved. Per germline, CDR1 SGHAT and CDR2 FQNNGV. The CDR3 length is 13 residues. V was clipped by 8 bases and J by 7 bases, with 14 bases between them. The DNA of the CDR3 is TGTGCCAGCTCAGGAATTGAACGCGGGGAGCTGTTTTTT. Encoded protein: CASSGIERGELFF.

V and J are TRBV20-1 and TRBJ1-2; D is undetermined. Deletions cut 6 bases from V and 3 bases from J, with 2 bases between. This CDR3 contains 9 residues. CDR1 is DFQATT and CDR2 is SNEGSKA in the germline V gene (reference sequence). As DNA, the CDR3 is TGCAGTGCCTACTATGGCTACACCTTC. Protein sequence: CSAYYGYTF.

This clone was recorded only once. The chain is built from TRBV9 and TRBJ1-5; no clear D. CDR1 and CDR2 (germline): SGDLS, YYNGEE. This CDR3 has 13 amino acids. The ends were cut back, 3 bases at V and 9 bases at J, with 13 bases in the middle. CDR3: CASSETHGTPQHF. The DNA for the CDR3 is TGTGCCAGCAGCGAGACACACGGAACGCCCCAGCATTTT.

The rearrangement joins TRBV10-1 to TRBJ2-1; D remains unclear. The CDR3 has 16 amino acids. Per the germline V gene, CDR1 is WNHNN and CDR2 is SYGVQD (reference sequence). Trimming removed 3 bases at V and 0 bases at J, with 12 bases between. This CDR3 is CASSDQAASSYNEQFF. Here the CDR3 DNA reads TGCGCCAGCAGTGACCAGGCTGCCAGCTCCTACAATGAGCAGTTCTTC.

This clone appeared once. The chain carries TRBV9 and TRBJ2-3; 11 nucleotides match TRBD2. Unmatched junction bases numbered 9, after V lost 4 bases and J lost 5 bases. Germline values: CDR1 SGDLS, CDR2 YYNGEE. This CDR3 is built from 16 residues. In nucleotides, the CDR3 is TGTGCCAGCAGCAAAATAGCGGGAGGGCCGAAAGATACGCAGTATTTT. This sequence encodes CASSKIAGGPKDTQYF.

A single count supports this clone. The gene calls are TRBV11-1 and TRBJ2-2; D is ambiguous. The CDR3 runs to 13 residues. Trimming took 7 bases from V and 2 from J, leaving 8 bases between them. Germline CDR1 and CDR2: SGHAT and FQDESV (reference sequence). This CDR3 is CASTVLNTGELFF. Here the CDR3 DNA reads TGTGCCAGCACTGTACTTAACACCGGGGAGCTGTTTTTT.

This chain uses TRBV5-4 with TRBJ2-1; tentative D call: TRBD2 (7 bases). The germline V and J ends were trimmed by 3 bases and 4 bases, with 20 bases remaining between them. Germline loops: CDR1 SGHNT, CDR2 YYREEE (reference sequence). The CDR3 length is 17 residues. The CDR3 region is CASSSSPSGGIYNEQFF. CDR3 coding DNA: TGTGCCAGCAGCTCGTCACCCTCGGGGGGCATTTACAATGAGCAGTTCTTC.

The chain recombines TRBV30 with TRBJ2-7, with D possibly TRBD1 on 5 matching bases. Germline V gene data show CDR1 as GTSNPN and CDR2 as SVGIG (reference sequence). Trimming cost V 8 bases and J 4 bases, with 18 bases left between them. This CDR3 contains 13 residues. In DNA, the CDR3 is TGTGCCGGCCGACAGCCGGTCGGGTACGAGCAGTACTTC. Translating it yields CAGRQPVGYEQYF.

The chain recombines TRBV28 with TRBJ1-5, with D unclear. Germline V gene sequence: CDR1 MDHEN, CDR2 SYDVKM. V was cut by 3 bases and J by 0 bases, with 9 bases left in between. The CDR3 extends over 15 amino acids. In DNA form, the CDR3 reads TGTGCCAGCAGTTTGCCAGGATATAGCAATCAGCCCCAGCATTTT. This gives the protein CASSLPGYSNQPQHF. Variable domain in full (rest from reference TRBV28 and TRBJ1-5): DVKVTQSSRYLVKRTGEKVFLECVQDMDHENMFWYRQDPGLGLRLIYFSYDVKMKEKGDIPEGYSVSREKKERFSLILESASTNQTSMYLCASSLPGYSNQPQHFGDGTRLSIL.

The V gene is TRBV25-1, the J gene TRBJ1-5, with 10 bases aligning to TRBD1. The germline CDR1 and CDR2 sequences are MGHDK and SYGVNS. The V and J ends lost 7 bases and 6 bases, in that order; junction bases with no gene match: 18. This CDR3 is 18 amino acids long. The chain's CDR3 is CASNDSRWDRGRGQPQHF. CDR3 nucleotides: TGTGCCAGCAATGATTCCCGATGGGACAGGGGCCGGGGTCAGCCCCAGCATTTT.

The chain has TRBV3-1 (or the pseudogene TRBV3-2) and TRBJ1-1; D not certain. The germline gives CDR1 LGHDT, CDR2 YNNKEL (reference sequence). Trimming took off 3 bases at V and 4 bases at J, with 9 bases between the two ends. The CDR3 runs to 13 residues. CDR3 DNA sequence: TGTGCCAGCAGCCACAGCGTGGGCACTGAAGCTTTCTTT. Translated: CASSHSVGTEAFF.

As to this clone: At one boundary the junction diverges from the germline segment, which might be a read error. The chain uses TRBV19 and TRBJ2-7; no clear D. Germline CDR1 is LNHDA and CDR2 is SQIVND (reference sequence). The CDR3 has 14 residues. The CDR3 bases are TGTGCCAGTAGGATAGATTCTAGCTCCTACGAGCAGTACTTC. It translates to CASRIDSSSYEQYF.

CDR3 bases: TGTGCCAGCAGCCTGTCGCCGGGGGGCACTCGCACAGATACGCAGTATTTT. Translating it yields CASSLSPGGTRTDTQYF. The chain joins TRBV7-3 to TRBJ2-3, with D perhaps matching TRBD2 (7 bases). CDR1 is SGHTA, CDR2 FQGTGA, per germline. The CDR3 is made up of 17 amino acids. Deletions cut 5 bases from V and 1 base from J, with 19 bases between.

J is TRBJ2-7 and V is TRBV15, with unresolved D. The CDR3 sequence is 14 residues long. Germline CDR1 reads LNHNV; CDR2 reads YYDKDF (reference sequence). V was clipped by 3 bases and J by 7 bases, with 16 bases between them. The CDR3 reads CATSSNYLDQEQYF. The CDR3 DNA reads as TGTGCCACCAGCAGCAACTATCTCGATCAGGAGCAGTACTTC.

The chain has TRBV4-1 and TRBJ2-7; 13 bases map to TRBD2. The CDR3 is made up of 17 amino acids. V shed 1 base, J shed 0 bases, and the junction held 3 bases outside the gene matches. Germline CDR1 and CDR2: MGHRA and YSYEKL. The CDR3 loop reads CASSQARTSGSSYEQYF. As DNA, the CDR3 is TGCGCCAGCAGCCAAGCTCGGACTAGCGGGAGCTCCTACGAGCAGTACTTC.

The chain recombines TRBV12-3 or TRBV12-4 with TRBJ2-5; TRBD2 agrees at 9 bases. The CDR3 has 13 amino acids. V shed 5 bases, J shed 4 bases, and the junction held 2 bases outside the gene matches. The CDR3 DNA follows: TGTGCCAGCAGTGCGACTAGCGGAGAGACCCAGTACTTC. This codes for CASSATSGETQYF.

The V call is TRBV28, the J call TRBJ1-6; D gene ambiguous. The germline V gene has CDR1 MDHEN and CDR2 SYDVKM. The V end lost 7 bases, the J end lost 13 bases, and 14 bases lay between the germline ends. CDR3 length equals 12 residues. This CDR3 is CASTPGVTPLHF. The CDR3 DNA sequence: TGTGCCAGCACCCCGGGAGTGACTCCCCTCCACTTT. Looking up the rest from reference TRBV28 and TRBJ1-6 gives the full variable domain: DVKVTQSSRYLVKRTGEKVFLECVQDMDHENMFWYRQDPGLGLRLIYFSYDVKMKEKGDIPEGYSVSREKKERFSLILESASTNQTSMYLCASTPGVTPLHFGNGTRLTVT.

The V call is TRBV24-1, the J call TRBJ2-5, with D maybe TRBD2 (6 bases). Germline CDR1 and CDR2: KGHDR and SFDVKD. V lost 1 base and J lost 1, with 9 bases in between. The CDR3 sequence is 15 residues long. DNA for the CDR3: TGTGCCACCAGTGATTTTCTGGGGGGCCAAGAGACCCAGTACTTC. This sequence encodes CATSDFLGGQETQYF.

The V and J genes are TRBV7-8 and TRBJ2-7, with 9 bases that match TRBD1. The CDR3 is made up of 14 amino acids. The junction had 2 bases not matched to a gene; V was cut back by 4 bases and J by 1 base. Germline CDR1 reads SGHVS; CDR2 reads FQNEAQ. The CDR3 reads CASSSTGGSYEQYF. The CDR3 DNA follows: TGTGCCAGCAGCTCGACAGGGGGATCCTACGAGCAGTACTTC.

This clone was seen a few times. The rearrangement joins TRBV24-1 to TRBJ2-7, with unresolved D. The CDR3 totals 14 residues. The V end lost 2 bases, the J end lost 2 bases, and 9 bases lay between the germline ends. Germline assignment: CDR1 KGHDR and CDR2 SFDVKD. The CDR3 is CATSDSGATYEQYF. The DNA of the CDR3 is TGTGCCACCAGTGATTCCGGAGCAACCTACGAGCAGTACTTC.

The rearrangement uses TRBV18 and TRBJ1-1; no reliable D call. Germline CDR1 reads KGHSH; CDR2 reads LQKENI. The CDR3 has 15 residues. V gave up 2 bases and J gave up 5 bases, with 15 bases separating them. CDR3 in amino acids: CASSPLFRRGTEAFF. The DNA of the CDR3 is TGTGCCAGCTCACCATTGTTCAGGCGCGGGACTGAAGCTTTCTTT. The full variable domain, completed using reference TRBV18 and TRBJ1-1, is NAGVMQNPRHLVRRRGQEARLRCSPMKGHSHVYWYRQLPEEGLKFMVYLQKENIIDESGMPKERFSAEFPKEGPSILRIQQVVRGDSAAYFCASSPLFRRGTEAFFGQGTRLTVV.

V gene TRBV6-5 combines with J gene TRBJ1-5, with 7 bases identical to TRBD1. V dropped 6 bases and J dropped 5; count of bases not matched to a gene: 10. Germline assignment: CDR1 MNHEY and CDR2 SVGAGI. The CDR3 consists of 15 residues. The CDR3 reads CASRNPTGDDQPQHF. Here the CDR3 DNA reads TGTGCCAGCAGAAATCCAACAGGGGACGATCAGCCCCAGCATTTT.

The V gene is TRBV4-1, the J gene TRBJ1-1, with D unresolved. V lost 9 bases and J 6 bases, leaving 14 bases between the germline ends. Looked up from germline, CDR1 is MGHRA and CDR2 is YSYEKL. The CDR3 contains 12 residues. The CDR3 region is CASRGGPAEAFF. CDR3 coding DNA: TGCGCCAGTCGGGGTGGACCCGCTGAAGCTTTCTTT.

The V and J genes are TRBV6-5 and TRBJ1-1; tentatively, D is TRBD1 (5 bases). Germline V gene lookup returns CDR1 MNHEY and CDR2 SVGAGI. The CDR3 has 13 amino acids. Trimming took 6 bases from V and 8 from J, leaving 16 bases between them. CDR3 residues: CASRPREPTEAFF. The CDR3 coding sequence is TGTGCCAGCAGACCCAGGGAACCTACCGAAGCTTTCTTT.

As to this clone: The sample carries other DNA sequences with the same CDR3. The chain links TRBV27 to TRBJ1-1; the match to TRBD1 covers 8 bases. V lost 5 bases, J lost 4 bases, and 6 bases stayed unmatched. The CDR3 covers 14 residues. Per the germline V gene, CDR1 is MNHEY and CDR2 is SMNVEV (reference sequence). The CDR3 DNA reads as TGTGCCAGCAGTGCCCGACAGGGGATCACTGAAGCTTTCTTT. It specifies CASSARQGITEAFF.

The chain uses TRBV6-6 and TRBJ1-3; possible D gene TRBD1, 5 bases. Germline lookup yields CDR1 MNHNY and CDR2 SVGAGI (reference sequence). Trimming removed 6 bases from V and 8 bases from J, with 17 bases in between. CDR3 length equals 14 residues. The CDR3 DNA follows: TGTGCCAGCAGCCCGCGGGGGAACTTGGACACCATATATTTT. Translated: CASSPRGNLDTIYF.

This rearrangement joins TRBV2 to TRBJ2-5; D ambiguous. CDR3 length: 16 amino acids. Germline CDR1 SNHLY, CDR2 FYNNEI. The germline V and J ends were trimmed by 8 bases and 2 bases, with 21 bases remaining between them. The CDR3 region has the DNA TGTGCCAGCGGATCCTGGCCTAGTTCACCACAAGAGACCCAGTACTTC. This codes for CASGSWPSSPQETQYF.

The V call is TRBV7-9, the J call TRBJ2-2; 8 bases map to TRBD1. The CDR3 covers 19 residues. Trimming removed 0 bases from V and 4 bases from J; junction bases left unmatched: 13. Germline-derived CDR1 and CDR2 are SEHNR and FQNEAQ (reference sequence). This CDR3 is CASSLAPRGQGRGTGELFF. The CDR3 coding sequence is TGTGCCAGCAGCTTAGCCCCCAGGGGGCAGGGTCGAGGCACCGGGGAGCTGTTTTTT.

This sequence joins TRBV25-1 and TRBJ2-1, with D possibly TRBD1 on 5 matching bases. CDR1 is MGHDK and CDR2 is SYGVNS in the germline V gene. With 1 base removed from V and 3 bases from J, the gap between germline ends came to 13 bases. This CDR3 is built from 16 residues. CDR3 in DNA: TGTGCCAGCAGTGAATTTGGGGCAGGTCGCTACAATGAGCAGTTCTTC. Translated, it gives CASSEFGAGRYNEQFF.

V gene TRBV7-3 combines with J gene TRBJ2-5, with 9 bases matching TRBD2. CDR3 size: 15 residues. Germline CDR1 reads SGHTA; CDR2 reads FQGTGA. J was trimmed by 5 bases and V by 3 bases; bases with no gene match: 7. The CDR3 nucleotides read TGTGCCAGCAGCTTGCGAAGCGGGGGGCGGGAGACCCAGTACTTC. Its protein product is CASSLRSGGRETQYF.

The gene calls are TRBV5-6 and TRBJ1-1, with 9 bases that match TRBD1. CDR1 is SGHDT, CDR2 YYEEEE, per germline. This CDR3 contains 16 residues. V shed 4 bases, J shed 3 bases, and the junction held 10 bases outside the gene matches. CDR3 sequence (DNA): TGTGCCAGCAGCCCCGGCCTGACAGGGGGGTACACTGAAGCTTTCTTT. Translated: CASSPGLTGGYTEAFF.